This TCR beta chain was identified during a study of T cells in Graves' hyperthyroidism and ophthalmopathy. The CDR3 is 20 amino acids. V was pared by 7 bases and J by 0 bases, with 30 bases between. Germline-derived CDR1 and CDR2 are ENHRY and SYGVKD. Over 18 months, lack of ophthalmopathy progression marked Graves' hyperthyroidism as stable. Together with thyroid ultrasound, orbital computed tomography, serum thyroxine and TRAb, clinical symptoms were used for diagnoses. The investigators amplified TCR beta CDR3 regions from RNA transcripts. In the first-round RT-PCR of the TCR CDR3, the HTBI primer set was used. TCRdb redid the calling of the multiplex PCR reads with MiXCR, one entry per CDR3 protein. Among about 680,000 distinct CDR3 sequences listed, 35% were seen once.

The sequenced sample consisted of blood. The receptor's source is a woman between 40 and 50 years old with Graves' hyperthyroidism. This rearrangement joins TRBV10-3 to TRBJ1-2, with a possible D match to TRBD1 (6 bases). The CDR3 sequence is CAINSPSGGGPGLTNYGYTF. CDR3 in DNA: TGTGCCATCAATTCCCCTAGCGGGGGGGGCCCAGGGCTAACTAACTATGGCTACACCTTC.